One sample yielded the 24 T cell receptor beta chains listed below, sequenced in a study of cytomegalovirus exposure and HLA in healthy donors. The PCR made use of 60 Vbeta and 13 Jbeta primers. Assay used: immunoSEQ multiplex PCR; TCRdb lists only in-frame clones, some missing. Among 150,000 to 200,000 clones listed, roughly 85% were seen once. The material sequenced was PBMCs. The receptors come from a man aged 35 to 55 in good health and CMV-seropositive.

The chain's CDR3 is CASSLTTGSTDTQYF. In DNA form, the CDR3 reads TGTGCCAGCTCACTTACGACAGGGAGCACAGATACGCAGTATTTT. The V and J genes are TRBV18 and TRBJ2-3; 7 nucleotides align to TRBD1. This CDR3 has 15 amino acids. Germline V gene sequence: CDR1 KGHSH, CDR2 LQKENI. The V and J ends lost 4 bases and 0 bases, in that order; junction bases with no gene match: 4.

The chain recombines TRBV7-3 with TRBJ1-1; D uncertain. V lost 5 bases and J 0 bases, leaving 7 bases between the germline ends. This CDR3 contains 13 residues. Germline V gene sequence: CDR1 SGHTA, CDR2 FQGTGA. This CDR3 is CASSQEVNTEAFF. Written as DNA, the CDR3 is TGTGCCAGCAGCCAGGAGGTGAACACTGAAGCTTTCTTT.

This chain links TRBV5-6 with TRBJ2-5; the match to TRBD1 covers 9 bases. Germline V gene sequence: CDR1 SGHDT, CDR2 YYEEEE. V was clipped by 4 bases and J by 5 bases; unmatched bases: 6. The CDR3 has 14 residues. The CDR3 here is CASSRTGEGETQYF. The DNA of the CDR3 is TGTGCCAGCAGCCGGACAGGGGAGGGGGAGACCCAGTACTTC.

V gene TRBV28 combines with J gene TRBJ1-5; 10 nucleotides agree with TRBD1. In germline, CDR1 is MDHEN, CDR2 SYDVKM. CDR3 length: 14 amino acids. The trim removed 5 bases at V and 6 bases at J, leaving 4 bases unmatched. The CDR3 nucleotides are TGTGCCAGCAGTCCGGGACAGGGGACTCAGCCCCAGCATTTT. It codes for CASSPGQGTQPQHF.

The CDR3 sequence: CASTDWTGTSVFGYTF. The CDR3 DNA sequence: TGTGCCAGCACCGATTGGACAGGGACTTCCGTGTTTGGCTACACCTTC. V is TRBV28 and J is TRBJ1-2; 8 bases line up with TRBD1. V lost 7 bases, J lost 7 bases, and 17 bases stayed unmatched. Per germline, CDR1 MDHEN and CDR2 SYDVKM. This CDR3 contains 16 residues.

CDR3 loop: CASSLEAGEGQPQHF. CDR3 DNA sequence: TGTGCCAGCAGTTTAGAGGCGGGGGAAGGACAGCCCCAGCATTTT. V usage is TRBV27 and J usage is TRBJ1-5, with D possibly TRBD1 on 5 matching bases. CDR1 is MNHEY and CDR2 is SMNVEV in the germline V gene (reference sequence). V was pared by 2 bases and J by 7 bases, with 15 bases between. This CDR3 has 15 residues.

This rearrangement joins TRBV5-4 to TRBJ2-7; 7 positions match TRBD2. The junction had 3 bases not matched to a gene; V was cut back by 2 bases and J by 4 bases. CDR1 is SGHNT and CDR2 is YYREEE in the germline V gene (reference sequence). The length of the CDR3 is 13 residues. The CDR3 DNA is TGTGCCAGCAGCTTAAGCGGGACGTACGAGCAGTACTTC. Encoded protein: CASSLSGTYEQYF. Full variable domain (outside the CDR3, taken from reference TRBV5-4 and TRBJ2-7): ETGVTQSPTHLIKTRGQQVTLRCSSQSGHNTVSWYQQALGQGPQFIFQYYREEENGRGNFPPRFSGLQFPNYSSELNVNALELDDSALYLCASSLSGTYEQYFGPGTRLTVT.

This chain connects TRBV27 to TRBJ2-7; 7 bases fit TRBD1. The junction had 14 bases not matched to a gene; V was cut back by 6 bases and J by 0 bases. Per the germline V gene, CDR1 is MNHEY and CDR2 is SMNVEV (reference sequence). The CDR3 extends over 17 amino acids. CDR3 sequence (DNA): TGTGCCAGCAGCCTAGCCGCCGGGACAGTGCTCTCCTACGAGCAGTACTTC. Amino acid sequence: CASSLAAGTVLSYEQYF.

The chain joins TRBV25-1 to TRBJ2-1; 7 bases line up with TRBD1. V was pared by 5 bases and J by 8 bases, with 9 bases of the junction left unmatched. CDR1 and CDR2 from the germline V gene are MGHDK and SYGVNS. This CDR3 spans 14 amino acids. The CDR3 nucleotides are TGTGCCAGCAGTCAACAGGGGATAGGGGATGAGCAGTTCTTC. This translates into CASSQQGIGDEQFF.

The CDR3 protein is CASSQAGAYEKLFF. The CDR3, as DNA: TGTGCCAGCAGCCAAGCTGGGGCTTATGAAAAACTGTTTTTT. The chain recombines TRBV14 with TRBJ1-4; maybe TRBD1 (5 bases). Germline loops: CDR1 SGHDN, CDR2 FVKESK. The V and J ends lost 1 base and 6 bases respectively, with 9 bases between them. This CDR3 region has 14 residues.

CDR3 region: CASSLLGQQETQYF. The DNA of the CDR3 is TGTGCCAGCAGCTTGTTGGGACAGCAAGAGACCCAGTACTTC. V usage is TRBV5-4 and J usage is TRBJ2-5, with 7 nucleotides matching TRBD1. The junction had 2 bases not matched to a gene; V was cut back by 1 base and J by 2 bases. CDR1 SGHNT and CDR2 YYREEE come from the germline V gene (reference sequence). The CDR3 is 14 amino acids. The variable domain in full, with the rest retrieved from reference TRBV5-4 and TRBJ2-5, is ETGVTQSPTHLIKTRGQQVTLRCSSQSGHNTVSWYQQALGQGPQFIFQYYREEENGRGNFPPRFSGLQFPNYSSELNVNALELDDSALYLCASSLLGQQETQYFGPGTRLLVL.

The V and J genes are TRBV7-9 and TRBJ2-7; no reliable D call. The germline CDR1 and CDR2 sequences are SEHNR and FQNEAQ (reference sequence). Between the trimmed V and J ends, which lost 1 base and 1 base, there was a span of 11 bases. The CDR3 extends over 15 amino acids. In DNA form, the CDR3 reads TGTGCCAGCAGCTTAGGTGCAGGCTCGTCCTACGAGCAGTACTTC. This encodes CASSLGAGSSYEQYF.

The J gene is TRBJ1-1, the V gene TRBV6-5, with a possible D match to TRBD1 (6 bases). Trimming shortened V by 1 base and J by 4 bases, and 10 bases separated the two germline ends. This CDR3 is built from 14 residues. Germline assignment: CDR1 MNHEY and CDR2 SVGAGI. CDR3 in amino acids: CASSYYGRGTEAFF. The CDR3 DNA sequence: TGTGCCAGCAGTTACTACGGCAGGGGCACTGAAGCTTTCTTT.

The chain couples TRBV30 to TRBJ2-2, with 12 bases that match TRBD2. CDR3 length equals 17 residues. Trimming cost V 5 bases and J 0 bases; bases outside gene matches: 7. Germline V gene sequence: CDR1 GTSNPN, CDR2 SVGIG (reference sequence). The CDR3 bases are TGTGCCTGGGTGAGGGGACTAGCGGGCACGAACACCGGGGAGCTGTTTTTT. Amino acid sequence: CAWVRGLAGTNTGELFF.

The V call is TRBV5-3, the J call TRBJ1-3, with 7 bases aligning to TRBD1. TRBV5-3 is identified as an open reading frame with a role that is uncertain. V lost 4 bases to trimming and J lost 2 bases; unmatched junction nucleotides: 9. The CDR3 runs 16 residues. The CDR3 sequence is CARSVPDRRPGNTIYF. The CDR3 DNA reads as TGTGCCAGAAGCGTACCGGACAGGCGGCCTGGAAACACCATATATTTT.

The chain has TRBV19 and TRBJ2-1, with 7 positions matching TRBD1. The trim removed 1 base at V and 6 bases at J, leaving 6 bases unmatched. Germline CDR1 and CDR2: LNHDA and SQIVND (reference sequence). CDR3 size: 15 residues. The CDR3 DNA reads TGTGCCAGTAGTATAGGAGGGACAGTCGTCAATGAGCAGTTCTTC. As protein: CASSIGGTVVNEQFF.

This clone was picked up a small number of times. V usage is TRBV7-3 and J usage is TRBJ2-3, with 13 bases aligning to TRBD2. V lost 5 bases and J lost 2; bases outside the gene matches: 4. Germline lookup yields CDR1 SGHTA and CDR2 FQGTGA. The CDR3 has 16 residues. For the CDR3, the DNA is TGTGCCAGCAGCACGGGACTAGCGGGATTCACAGATACGCAGTATTTT. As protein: CASSTGLAGFTDTQYF.

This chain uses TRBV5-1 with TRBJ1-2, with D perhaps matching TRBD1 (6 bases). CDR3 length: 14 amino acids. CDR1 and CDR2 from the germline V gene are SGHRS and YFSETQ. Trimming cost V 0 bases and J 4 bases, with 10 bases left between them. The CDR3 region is CASSLGRGVYGYTF. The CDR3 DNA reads TGCGCCAGCAGCTTGGGCAGGGGTGTCTATGGCTACACCTTC.

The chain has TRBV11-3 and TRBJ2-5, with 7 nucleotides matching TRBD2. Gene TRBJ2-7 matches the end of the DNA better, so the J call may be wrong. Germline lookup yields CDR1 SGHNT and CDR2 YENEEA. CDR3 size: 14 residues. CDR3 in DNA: TGTGCCAGCAGCCCCACGGGGGGAAATCGCGAGCAGTACTTC. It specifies CASSPTGGNREQYF.

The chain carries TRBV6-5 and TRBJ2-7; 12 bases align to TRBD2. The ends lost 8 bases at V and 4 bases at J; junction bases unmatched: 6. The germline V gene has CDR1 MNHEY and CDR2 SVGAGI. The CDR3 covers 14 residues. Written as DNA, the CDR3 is TGTGCCAGCGCGGGACTAGCGGGTTTTTACGAGCAGTACTTC. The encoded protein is CASAGLAGFYEQYF.

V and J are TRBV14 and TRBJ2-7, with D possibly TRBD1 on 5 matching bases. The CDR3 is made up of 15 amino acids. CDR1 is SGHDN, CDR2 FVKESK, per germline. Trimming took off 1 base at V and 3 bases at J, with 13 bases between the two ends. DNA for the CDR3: TGTGCCAGCAGCCAAGGGACAAGGTACCTCTACGAGCAGTACTTC. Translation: CASSQGTRYLYEQYF.

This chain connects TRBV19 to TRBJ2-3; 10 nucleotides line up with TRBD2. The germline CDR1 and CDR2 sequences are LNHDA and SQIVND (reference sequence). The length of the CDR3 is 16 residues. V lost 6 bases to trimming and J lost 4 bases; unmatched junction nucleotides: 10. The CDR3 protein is CASSLPGLAIPDTQYF. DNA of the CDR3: TGTGCCAGTAGCCTACCGGGACTAGCGATACCAGATACGCAGTATTTT. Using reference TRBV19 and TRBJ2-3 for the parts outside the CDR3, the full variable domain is DGGITQSPKYLFRKEGQNVTLSCEQNLNHDAMYWYRQDPGQGLRLIYYSQIVNDFQKGDIAEGYSVSREKKESFPLTVTSAQKNPTAFYLCASSLPGLAIPDTQYFGPGTRLTVL.

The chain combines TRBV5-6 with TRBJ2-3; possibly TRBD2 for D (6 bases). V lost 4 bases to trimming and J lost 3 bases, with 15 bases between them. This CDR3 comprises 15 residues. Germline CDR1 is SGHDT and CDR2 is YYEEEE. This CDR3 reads CASSPPLAGTDTQYF. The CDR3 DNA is TGTGCCAGCAGCCCTCCACTAGCCGGGACAGATACGCAGTATTTT.

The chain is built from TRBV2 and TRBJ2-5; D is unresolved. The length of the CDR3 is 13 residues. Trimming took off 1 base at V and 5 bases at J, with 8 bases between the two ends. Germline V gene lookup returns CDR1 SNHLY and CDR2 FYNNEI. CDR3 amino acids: CASSEGEVETQYF. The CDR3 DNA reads TGTGCCAGCAGTGAAGGAGAGGTTGAGACCCAGTACTTC.